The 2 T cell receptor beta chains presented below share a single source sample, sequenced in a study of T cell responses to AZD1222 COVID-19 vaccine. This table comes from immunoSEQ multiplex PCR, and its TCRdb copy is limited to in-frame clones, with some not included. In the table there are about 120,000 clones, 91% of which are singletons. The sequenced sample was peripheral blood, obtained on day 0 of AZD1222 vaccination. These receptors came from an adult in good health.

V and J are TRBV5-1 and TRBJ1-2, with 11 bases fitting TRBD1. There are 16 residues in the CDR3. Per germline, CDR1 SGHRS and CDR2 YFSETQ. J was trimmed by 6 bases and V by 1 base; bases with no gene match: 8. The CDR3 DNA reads TGCGCCAGCAGCTTGCAAACCGGACAGGGGGCGGATGGCTACACCTTC. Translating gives CASSLQTGQGADGYTF.

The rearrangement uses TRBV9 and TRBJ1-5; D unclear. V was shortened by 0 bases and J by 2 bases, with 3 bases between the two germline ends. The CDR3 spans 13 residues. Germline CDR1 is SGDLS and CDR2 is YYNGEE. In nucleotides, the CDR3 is TGTGCCAGCAGCGTAGCCGGCAATCAGCCCCAGCATTTT. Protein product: CASSVAGNQPQHF.